The T cell receptor (beta chain) described here comes from a study of sequential checkpoint blockade in melanoma. For the study at large: Arm A got nivolumab then ipilimumab; arm B the reverse, 1:1. Both treatment sequences were followed by maintenance nivolumab.

Sequencing used immunoSEQ multiplex PCR; TCRdb keeps in-frame clones, though not all of them. This repertoire shows about 40,000 clones, more than 80% found once; its top ten account for about 12%. Germline assignment: CDR1 MNHEY and CDR2 SMNVEV (reference sequence). V was cut by 0 bases and J by 7 bases, with 22 bases left in between. The CDR3 spans 17 residues. Specified treatment: randomized to nivolumab then ipilimumab (arm A) or the reverse (arm B). Patients had received no earlier DNA-damaging chemotherapy. Sorted cells were live CD3+CD8+, lacking CD19 and CD56, from PBMCs. The rearrangement uses TRBV27 and TRBJ2-7, with D perhaps matching TRBD2 (6 bases). The sequencing here drew on CD8+ T cells sorted from blood (inferred from file names), taken from a patient given nivolumab and ipilimumab in sequence. The source of this sequence is a human donor with melanoma. As DNA, the CDR3 is TGTGCCAGCAGTTTATCGAGTAGCGGAATACTGGCGAGGGAGCAGTACTTC. As protein: CASSLSSSGILAREQYF.